Sequencing of this T cell receptor (beta chain) was carried out in a study of blood T cells in healthy people across ages. Trimming stripped 5 bases from V and 5 bases from J, with 12 bases between. Germline loops: CDR1 MNHEY, CDR2 SMNVEV (reference sequence). The CDR3 is 14 amino acids. Together with a sample-barcoded 5' primer, a J-beta primer mix was included in a second PCR lasting about 6 to 11 cycles. TCRdb processed the 5' RACE reads anew with MiXCR; each CDR3 protein has one entry. The data show some 710,000 distinct CDR3 sequences, about 42% seen once. This chain uses TRBV27 with TRBJ2-2; D may be TRBD1 (5 bases). The source is an elderly man in good health. The material sequenced was blood. CDR3 sequence reads: CASSLRQQTGELFF. In DNA form, the CDR3 reads TGTGCCAGCAGTCTCAGACAGCAAACCGGGGAGCTGTTTTTT.